The TCR beta chain described here comes from a study of T cell repertoires in cytomegalovirus infection. TCRdb passed the reads through MiXCR, listing each CDR3 protein once. The sample includes around 530,000 distinct CDR3 sequences, about 26% of them seen just once. In this sample, this clonotype turned up many times. Looked up from germline, CDR1 is MDHEN and CDR2 is SYDVKM. Unmatched junction bases numbered 13, after V lost 5 bases and J lost 6 bases. The CDR3 is 16 amino acids. This sequence originates from a human donor in good health (CMV status not recorded). Some clones in this sample may be carry-over from other donors' samples. The chain recombines TRBV28 with TRBJ2-3, with TRBD2 matching over 8 bases. The specimen sequenced was PBMCs. CDR3 DNA: TGTGCCAGCAGTCAACCGGGGGGGGCCCAATTGGATACGCAGTATTTT. It translates to CASSQPGGAQLDTQYF.